The rows below give T cell receptor beta chains drawn from one sample of a study of blood T cell repertoires in COVID-19. Generated by immunoSEQ multiplex PCR, the TCRdb table keeps only in-frame clones and is missing some. Of 200,000 to 250,000 clones listed, 92% are singletons. The source material was peripheral blood. The source of these receptors is a man aged 55 to 69 with COVID-19, enrolled during active disease. The CDR3 runs from the conserved cysteine through the conserved F or W. D genes are given only for firm matches. The size of a clone is reported for some rows only, either as once, few or many, or as a class for expanded clones.

TRBV21-1	NA	TRBJ1-5	NA	TGTGCCAGCACCTTAAATTATAGCAATCAGCCCCAGCATTTT	CASTLNYSNQPQHF
TRBV3-1/TRBV3-2	NA	TRBJ1-5	NA	TGTGCCAGCAGCCAGAAACAGAATCAGCCCCAGCATTTT	CASSQKQNQPQHF
TRBV7-2	NA	TRBJ2-4	NA	TGTGCCAGCAGCTTAGGAGGTAATCGGGGCAAAAACATTCAGTACTTC	CASSLGGNRGKNIQYF
TRBV5-5	NA	TRBJ1-1	NA	TGTGCCAGCAGCTTGGTTCAGGGGAGTACTGAAGCTTTCTTT	CASSLVQGSTEAFF
TRBV3-1/TRBV3-2	NA	TRBJ1-6	NA	TGTGCCAGCAGCCCCGCGGGGGGCAATTCACCCCTCCACTTT	CASSPAGGNSPLHF
TRBV19	NA	TRBJ1-5	NA	TGTGCCAGTAGTCCTGGCGGGGTTATCAATCAGCCCCAGCATTTT	CASSPGGVINQPQHF
TRBV5-1	NA	TRBJ1-1	NA	TGCGCCAGCAGCTTGACAGAAGTCACTGAAGCTTTCTTT	CASSLTEVTEAFF
TRBV6-1	NA	TRBJ2-1	NA	TGTGCCAGCAGTGAAGCGCTGAGCGGGGAGCAGTTCTTC	CASSEALSGEQFF
TRBV20-1	NA	TRBJ2-7	NA	TGCAGTGCTAGTCGGGGTTTAGGGCCCTCCTACGAGCAGTACTTC	CSASRGLGPSYEQYF
TRBV18	NA	TRBJ2-1	NA	TGTGCCAGCTCACCGGCGGGACTCCGCGCCGTCAATGAGCAGTTCTTC	CASSPAGLRAVNEQFF
TRBV21-1	NA	TRBJ2-1	NA	TGTGCCAGCAGCAAAGCCCTAGTGGTCGGGAGCGACAATGAGCAGTTCTTC	CASSKALVVGSDNEQFF
TRBV10-1	NA	TRBJ1-4	NA	TGCGCCAGCAGGCCCGGGGTCCGCGGCGAAAAACTGTTTTTT	CASRPGVRGEKLFF
TRBV18	NA	TRBJ2-7	TRBD1	TGTGCCAGCTCCCTCGACAGGGGGGCTGCCTACGAGCAGTACTTC	CASSLDRGAAYEQYF
TRBV6-5	NA	TRBJ1-2	TRBD1	TGTGCCAGCAGGGCCGGACAGGGAACTAACTATGGCTACACCTTC	CASRAGQGTNYGYTF
TRBV21-1	NA	TRBJ2-7	NA	TGTGCCAGCAGCCCGGCAGCGGCCTACGAGCAGTACTTC	CASSPAAAYEQYF
TRBV5-5	NA	TRBJ1-3	NA	TGTGCCAGCAGCTTGGGTACGGTGAGCTCTGGAAACACCATATATTTT	CASSLGTVSSGNTIYF
TRBV9	NA	TRBJ1-2	TRBD1	TGTGCCAGCAGCGTAGCGGGACAGGGTTTTGAGGGCTACACCTTC	CASSVAGQGFEGYTF
TRBV5-5	NA	TRBJ1-5	TRBD1	TGTGCCAGCAGCCCTCGACAGGGTGGGAATCAGCCCCAGCATTTT	CASSPRQGGNQPQHF
TRBV7-2	NA	TRBJ1-1	NA	TGTGCCAGCAGCTTAGACAGGGCCCAACGAGCTTTCTTT	CASSLDRAQRAFF
TRBV28	NA	TRBJ2-1	TRBD2	TGTGCCAGCAGAAATAGCGGGGGGGCCCTCGGTGAGCAGTTCTTC	CASRNSGGALGEQFF
TRBV14	NA	TRBJ2-1	TRBD2	TGTGCCAGCAGCCAACCGAAGGGGCTAGCGGGGCACAATGAGCAGTTCTTC	CASSQPKGLAGHNEQFF
TRBV6-4	NA	TRBJ2-3	NA	TGTGCCAGCAGTGTCGGGGGCACAGATACGCAGTATTTT	CASSVGGTDTQYF
TRBV11-2	NA	TRBJ1-4	NA	TGTGCCAGCAGCTTAGTTCAGGCTACTAAACTGTTTTTT	CASSLVQATKLFF
TRBV7-2	NA	TRBJ2-1	TRBD2	TGTGCCAGCAGCTTAGTAAGCGGGGAGGGGAATGAGCAGTTCTTC	CASSLVSGEGNEQFF
TRBV3-1/TRBV3-2	NA	TRBJ1-3	NA	TGTGCCAGCAGCCAAAACAGGGAAGGAGGAAACACCATATATTTT	CASSQNREGGNTIYF
TRBV7-2	NA	TRBJ2-7	TRBD1	TGTGCCAGCAGCGCGGGACAGGGGGCACGCGAGCAGTACTTC	CASSAGQGAREQYF
TRBV6-5	NA	TRBJ2-7	TRBD1	TGTGCCAGCAGTTGGACAGGGGACTACGAGCAGTACTTC	CASSWTGDYEQYF
TRBV6-6	NA	TRBJ1-2	NA	TGTGCCAGCAGTCTCTCGGAGACAGCTCAGGGTGGCTACACCTTC	CASSLSETAQGGYTF
TRBV29-1	NA	TRBJ2-3	NA	TGCAGCGTTGACGTTGCGGGTATCACAGATACGCAGTATTTT	CSVDVAGITDTQYF
TRBV9	NA	TRBJ2-1	TRBD1	TGTGCCAGCAGCGTCCGGGACAGGGCGATCAATGAGCAGTTCTTC	CASSVRDRAINEQFF
TRBV27	NA	TRBJ2-1	TRBD2	TGTGCCAGCAGTTTTCGAGGGAGGGCCGGGGGTAATGAGCAGTTCTTC	CASSFRGRAGGNEQFF
TRBV4-1	NA	TRBJ1-2	NA	TGCGCCAGCAGCCAAGAAGAGGGGGTATACTATGGCTACACCTTC	CASSQEEGVYYGYTF
TRBV29-1	NA	TRBJ1-2	TRBD1	TGCAGCGTTGACGGACAGGGGCCGGGGCTCTATGGCTACACCTTC	CSVDGQGPGLYGYTF
TRBV6-5	NA	TRBJ2-7	NA	TGTGCCAGCAGTCGTCGAGTAAGCGGAACCTACGAGCAGTACTTC	CASSRRVSGTYEQYF
TRBV2	NA	TRBJ1-5	NA	TGTGCCAGCAGTGAACGCGGTTATAGCAATCAGCCCCAGCATTTT	CASSERGYSNQPQHF
TRBV3-1/TRBV3-2	NA	TRBJ1-2	NA	TGTGCCAGCGGGGCGGGGGCCGACCGCACCCACACCTTC	CASGAGADRTHTF
TRBV5-1	NA	TRBJ2-1	NA	TGCGCCAGCAGCTTTTACGGAGCTGGGGCCAATGAGCAGTTCTTC	CASSFYGAGANEQFF
TRBV5-4	NA	TRBJ2-3	TRBD2	TGTGCCAGCAGAGACGGGGGGGCCGTCGGCACAGATACGCAGTATTTT	CASRDGGAVGTDTQYF
TRBV24-1	NA	TRBJ1-5	NA	TGTGCCACCAGTGACTACAAAGGGCGGGGTGACGATCAGCCCCAGCATTTT	CATSDYKGRGDDQPQHF
TRBV7-2	NA	TRBJ2-3	NA	TGTGCCAGCAGCTTAGCGGGGGCCCCTAGCACAGATACGCAGTATTTT	CASSLAGAPSTDTQYF
TRBV6-6	NA	TRBJ2-7	TRBD1	TGTGCCAGCAGTTCGGACAGGACGTCCTACGAGCAGTACTTC	CASSSDRTSYEQYF
TRBV15	NA	TRBJ2-6	TRBD1	TGTGCCACCAGCAGAGATATCGCCAGTGGGACAGGGTTAGCCGGGGCCAACGTCCTGACTTTC	CATSRDIASGTGLAGANVLTF
TRBV13	NA	TRBJ2-1	NA	TGTGCCAGCCTTCTCCGACTCGACCATGAGCAGTTCTTC	CASLLRLDHEQFF
TRBV5-1	NA	TRBJ1-1	NA	TGCGCCAGCAGCTTGCGTGAGGCGAACACTGAAGCTTTCTTT	CASSLREANTEAFF
TRBV18	NA	TRBJ2-3	TRBD1	TGTGCCAGCTCACCGAGAGCAGGGGGTTCGGATACGCAGTATTTT	CASSPRAGGSDTQYF
TRBV3-1/TRBV3-2	once	TRBJ1-4	NA	TGTGCCAGCAGCCGGGGGGGCAGGGAAAAACTGTTTTTT	CASSRGGREKLFF